This T cell receptor (beta chain) comes out of a study of T cell responses to AZD1222 COVID-19 vaccine. Study-level results: Among AZD1222 vaccinees, only 5 to 7 were seropositive at baseline.

Trimming stripped 2 bases from V and 0 bases from J, with 8 bases between. The CDR3 totals 14 residues. Per the germline V gene, CDR1 is SGHRS and CDR2 is YFSETQ. Method: immunoSEQ multiplex PCR; TCRdb's copy keeps in-frame clones and lacks some. The sample contains about 150,000 clones, around 90% of which appear only once. Regarding this clone: The antigen is not known.

The chain carries TRBV5-1 and TRBJ1-1; no definite D call. This TCR was sampled from an adult who received the AZD1222 COVID-19 vaccine. The sequencing here drew on peripheral blood, taken 28 days after the second AZD1222 dose. CDR3 loop: CASSFGLLNTEAFF. The CDR3 DNA sequence: TGCGCCAGCAGCTTCGGACTGCTGAACACTGAAGCTTTCTTT.